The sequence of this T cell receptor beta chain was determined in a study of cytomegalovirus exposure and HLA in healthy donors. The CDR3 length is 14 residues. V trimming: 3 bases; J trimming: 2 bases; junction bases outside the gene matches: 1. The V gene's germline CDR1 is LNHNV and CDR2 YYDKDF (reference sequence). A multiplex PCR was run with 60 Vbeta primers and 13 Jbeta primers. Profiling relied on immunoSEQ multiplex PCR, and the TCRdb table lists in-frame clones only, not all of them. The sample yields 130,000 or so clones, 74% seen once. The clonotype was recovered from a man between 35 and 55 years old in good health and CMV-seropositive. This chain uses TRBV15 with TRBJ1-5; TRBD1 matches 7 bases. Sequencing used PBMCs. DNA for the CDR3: TGTGCCACCAGCAGCGACAGGGGCAATCAGCCCCAGCATTTT. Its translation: CATSSDRGNQPQHF.